One and the same sample provided the 10 T cell receptor beta chains below, sequenced in a study of a mutant IDH1 vaccine in newly diagnosed glioma. Antigen specificity for these receptors is unknown. Described time point: week 5, during vaccination. Vaccinated patients received 300 ug of mutant IDH1 20-mer peptide per dose, with topical imiquimod. Clones were sequenced by immunoSEQ multiplex PCR, and TCRdb holds only the in-frame ones, with some missing. The sample lists approximately 60,000 clones, 82% occurring once. The sequenced sample was PBMCs, obtained from a glioma patient whose treatment included an IDH1 peptide vaccine. The receptors come from a woman aged 18-30 years with glioma. Some clones in this sample may be carry-over from other donors' samples.

The chain combines TRBV5-1 with TRBJ1-5; D gene uncertain. Germline V gene sequence: CDR1 SGHRS, CDR2 YFSETQ. The V gene lost 8 bases and the J gene lost 2 bases, with 23 bases spanning the gap. CDR3 length equals 17 residues. As DNA, the CDR3 is TGCGCCAGTCTCGGCAGCGCGGACCTATATGGCAATCAGCCCCAGCATTTT. It codes for CASLGSADLYGNQPQHF. Using reference TRBV5-1 and TRBJ1-5 for the parts outside the CDR3, the full variable domain is KAGVTQTPRYLIKTRGQQVTLSCSPISGHRSVSWYQQTPGQGLQFLFEYFSETQRNKGNFPGRFSGRQFSNSRSEMNVSTLELGDSALYLCASLGSADLYGNQPQHFGDGTRLSIL.

This rearrangement joins TRBV6-5 to TRBJ2-3, with D perhaps TRBD2 (6 bases). This CDR3 spans 13 amino acids. Germline V CDR1 and CDR2: MNHEY, SVGAGI. The V gene lost 7 bases and the J gene lost 1 base, with 9 bases spanning the gap. CDR3 nucleotide sequence: TGTGCCAGCAACGGGAGAGGCACAGATACGCAGTATTTT. It translates to CASNGRGTDTQYF.

V and J are TRBV15 and TRBJ1-1, with a weak D call TRBD1 (5 bases). The ends were cut back, 8 bases at V and 4 bases at J, with 20 bases in the middle. From germline, CDR1 is LNHNV and CDR2 YYDKDF (reference sequence). The CDR3 is 15 residues long. The CDR3 nucleotides read TGTGCCACCTCCGGGAAGGCCCCCGGGGCCACTGAAGCTTTCTTT. Its protein is CATSGKAPGATEAFF.

In its sample, this clone was seen once. The chain recombines TRBV7-6 with TRBJ2-7; 10 nucleotides agree with TRBD1. The V gene's germline CDR1 is SGHVS and CDR2 FNYEAQ. Trimming at V came to 5 bases and at J to 5 bases, leaving 12 bases not matched to a gene. The CDR3 spans 16 residues. This CDR3 reads CASSKRTGGANDEQYF. Here the CDR3 DNA reads TGTGCCAGCAGCAAGAGGACAGGGGGGGCAAATGACGAGCAGTACTTC.

The J gene is TRBJ1-1, the V gene TRBV5-5, with D tentatively TRBD1 (5 bases). Looked up from germline, CDR1 is SGHKS and CDR2 is YYEKEE (reference sequence). This CDR3 spans 13 amino acids. Trimming removed 1 base at V and 3 bases at J, with 7 bases between. The CDR3 here is CASSLTGYTEAFF. CDR3 DNA: TGTGCCAGCAGCTTGACAGGTTACACTGAAGCTTTCTTT.

CDR3 nucleotide sequence: TGTGCCAGCAGCTTGGGACTCGGGGGGCGGAGAGTCTACGAGCAGTACTTC. Translating it yields CASSLGLGGRRVYEQYF. The chain recombines TRBV5-6 with TRBJ2-7; D possibly corresponds to TRBD2 (7 bases). V was shortened by 0 bases and J by 3 bases, with 19 bases between the two germline ends. There are 17 residues in the CDR3. Germline V gives CDR1 SGHDT, CDR2 YYEEEE.

The chain employs TRBV27 and TRBJ2-7; perhaps D is TRBD1 or TRBD2 (5 bases each). CDR1 and CDR2 from the germline V gene are MNHEY and SMNVEV (reference sequence). The V gene lost 5 bases and the J gene lost 4 bases, with 18 bases spanning the gap. This CDR3 has 15 amino acids. CDR3 nucleotide sequence: TGTGCCAGCAGTCTCTCCGGGGCACCCTCTTACGAGCAGTACTTC. Translation gives CASSLSGAPSYEQYF.

The J gene is TRBJ2-3, the V gene TRBV5-4; 7 bases line up with TRBD2. The ends lost 8 bases at V and 2 bases at J; junction bases unmatched: 8. The CDR3 length is 14 residues. Germline assignment: CDR1 SGHNT and CDR2 YYREEE (reference sequence). CDR3 bases: TGTGCCAGTGGGACTAACGGGCCCACAGATACGCAGTATTTT. Its translation is CASGTNGPTDTQYF.

The chain links TRBV6-5 to TRBJ2-7; no clear D. The CDR3 has 16 amino acids. Germline V CDR1 and CDR2: MNHEY, SVGAGI. Deletions cut 0 bases from V and 0 bases from J, with 12 bases between. In DNA, the CDR3 is TGTGCCAGCAGTTACTCGAGGACCGGTCACTCCTACGAGCAGTACTTC. It is translated as CASSYSRTGHSYEQYF.

The CDR3 region is CAWSVRVAGPPNEQFF. CDR3 DNA: TGTGCCTGGAGTGTACGGGTAGCGGGACCTCCCAATGAGCAGTTCTTC. The chain joins TRBV30 to TRBJ2-1, with 8 bases aligning to TRBD2. Germline V gene lookup returns CDR1 GTSNPN and CDR2 SVGIG (reference sequence). The CDR3 is 16 amino acids. Germline trimming cut 0 bases from V and 6 bases from J; bases unmatched to any gene: 10.